A selection of T cell receptor beta chains follows, all from one sample in a study of long-term antiretroviral therapy in people with HIV. Using immunoSEQ multiplex PCR, the repertoire was profiled, and TCRdb retains in-frame clones only, with some absent. The sample has tens of thousands of clones, approximately 95% seen once. The material sequenced was unsorted PBMCs, taken 5.3 years after starting antiretroviral therapy. These receptors were taken from a man aged 45-60 years with HIV. Both conserved end residues are part of each CDR3.

J	V	CDR3
TRBJ1-2	TRBV18	CASSPTGQGALGYTF
TRBJ2-1	TRBV9	CASSRLAGVTDEQFF
TRBJ2-7	TRBV4-3	CASSQDWPSSYEQYF
-	TRBV20-1	CSAKGPYEQYF
TRBJ1-3	TRBV6-6	CASSYRGLSGNTIYF
TRBJ1-1	TRBV30	CAWSADSGTNTEAFF
TRBJ1-6	TRBV9	CASSVDRQKSNSPLHF
TRBJ2-3	TRBV10-3	CAIGPSTDTQYF
TRBJ2-1	TRBV9	CASSALRGAGGPPYNEQFF
TRBJ2-3	TRBV5-1	CASSVDLSTQYF
TRBJ1-1	TRBV7-8	CASSLARGTEAFF
TRBJ1-2	TRBV28	CASRVAGQGYGYTF
TRBJ2-1	TRBV27	CASSRPPGRSYNEQFF
TRBJ1-6	TRBV15	CATSSGRYNSPLHF
TRBJ1-1	TRBV12-5	CASGLVRGTEAFF
TRBJ1-2	TRBV28	CASSLVQGGYGYTF
TRBJ2-7	TRBV6-5	CASKTGVGEQYF
TRBJ1-3	TRBV5-5	CASSYFSGNTIYF
TRBJ1-1	TRBV6-1	CASSESWATAFF
TRBJ1-5	TRBV9	CASSVHRGAQPQHF
TRBJ2-7	TRBV18	CASSPQSGSSYEQYF
TRBJ2-1	TRBV6-1	CASRPARSSINEQFF
TRBJ2-7	TRBV11-2	CASSLVRGTYEQYF
TRBJ2-7	TRBV28	CASSDGGVKHEQYF
TRBJ1-5	TRBV19	CASITAYGNQPQHF
TRBJ2-1	TRBV6-6	CASSYPTGFETNEQFF
TRBJ1-3	TRBV28	CASSPGQVGNTIYF
TRBJ2-3	TRBV7-3	CASSLMGGAIQDTQYF
TRBJ1-2	TRBV6-5	CASRAAQGALGGYTF
TRBJ2-7	TRBV11-2	CASSPGLAGGIFNSYEQYF
TRBJ1-6	TRBV27	CASSNSGLQSTSYNSPLHF
TRBJ1-5	TRBV12-5	CASGKENQPQHF